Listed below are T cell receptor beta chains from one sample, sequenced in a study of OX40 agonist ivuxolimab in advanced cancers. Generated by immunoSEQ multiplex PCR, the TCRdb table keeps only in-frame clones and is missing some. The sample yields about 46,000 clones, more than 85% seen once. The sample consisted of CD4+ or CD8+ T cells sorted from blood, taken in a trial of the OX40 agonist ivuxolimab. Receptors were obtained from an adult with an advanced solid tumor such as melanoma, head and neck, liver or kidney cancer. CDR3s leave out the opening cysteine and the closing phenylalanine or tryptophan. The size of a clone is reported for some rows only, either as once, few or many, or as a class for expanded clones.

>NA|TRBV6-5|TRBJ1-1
ASSYGPTPNTEAF
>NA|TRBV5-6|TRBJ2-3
ASSFGDTQY
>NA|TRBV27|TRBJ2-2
ASTARGRGGELF
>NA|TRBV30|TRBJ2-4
AWSTKAKNIQY
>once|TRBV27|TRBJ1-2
ASSAFGGAGGYT
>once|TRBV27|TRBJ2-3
ASSFGRESTDTQY
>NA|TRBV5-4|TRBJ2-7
ASSLGLAGVLSYEQY
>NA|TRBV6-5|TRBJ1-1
ASSDTLNTEAF
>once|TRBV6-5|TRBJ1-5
ASSYSSGDQPQH
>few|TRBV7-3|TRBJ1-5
ASSLTKRGRGRIQPQH
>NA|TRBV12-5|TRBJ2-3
ASGYGTDTQY
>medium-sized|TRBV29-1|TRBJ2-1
SVVTSDSYNEQF
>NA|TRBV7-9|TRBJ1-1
ASSFPGTEAF
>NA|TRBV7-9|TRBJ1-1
ASSRLTGGIANTEAF
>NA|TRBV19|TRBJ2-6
ASSIGGAGANVLT
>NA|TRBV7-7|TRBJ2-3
ASSPTLADYTDTQY
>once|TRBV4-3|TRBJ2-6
ASSQETQAGGEGYVLT
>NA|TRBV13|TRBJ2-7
ASSSRLDRGYHEQY
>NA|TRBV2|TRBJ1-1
ASLLSGLTNTEAF